The 29 T cell receptor beta chains below come from one sample, sequenced in a study of cytomegalovirus exposure and HLA in healthy donors. Primers included in the PCR were 60 Vbeta and 13 Jbeta primers. Generated by immunoSEQ multiplex PCR, the TCRdb table keeps only in-frame clones and is missing some. The table for this sample gives over 200,000 clones. Sequencing used PBMCs. These receptors came from a woman in her twenties or thirties in good health and CMV-seropositive.

V is TRBV9 and J is TRBJ2-5, with TRBD2 matching 8 bases. V was clipped by 4 bases and J by 2 bases; unmatched bases: 7. Germline values: CDR1 SGDLS, CDR2 YYNGEE. The CDR3 runs 15 residues. In DNA form, the CDR3 reads TGTGCCAGCAGCACTCGGACTAGCCGGCAAGAGACCCAGTACTTC. It is translated as CASSTRTSRQETQYF. Looking up the rest from reference TRBV9 and TRBJ2-5 gives the full variable domain: DSGVTQTPKHLITATGQRVTLRCSPRSGDLSVYWYQQSLDQGLQFLIQYYNGEERAKGNILERFSAQQFPDLHSELNLSSLELGDSALYFCASSTRTSRQETQYFGPGTRLLVL.

V is TRBV29-1 and J is TRBJ1-1, with D possibly being TRBD1 (5 bases). Per the germline V gene, CDR1 is SQVTM and CDR2 is ANQGSEA. The CDR3 has 13 residues. V lost 4 bases and J 0 bases, leaving 9 bases between the germline ends. The CDR3 DNA sequence: TGCAGCGTTGCAGGGTCTGTGAACACTGAAGCTTTCTTT. It specifies CSVAGSVNTEAFF. Using reference TRBV29-1 and TRBJ1-1 for the parts outside the CDR3, the full variable domain is SAVISQKPSRDICQRGTSLTIQCQVDSQVTMMFWYRQQPGQSLTLIATANQGSEATYESGFVIDKFPISRPNLTFSTLTVSNMSPEDSSIYLCSVAGSVNTEAFFGQGTRLTVV.

The chain uses TRBV30 and TRBJ1-1; maybe TRBD1 (6 bases). Trimming pared 4 bases from V and 0 bases from J, leaving 12 bases between. Germline-derived CDR1 and CDR2 are GTSNPN and SVGIG (reference sequence). This CDR3 region has 14 residues. The DNA for the CDR3 is TGTGCCTGGACACAGGGAACACTGAACACTGAAGCTTTCTTT. Translating it yields CAWTQGTLNTEAFF.

The chain has TRBV6-1 and TRBJ1-2, with D unclear. The V end lost 3 bases, the J end lost 7 bases, and 12 bases lay between the germline ends. CDR3 length: 13 amino acids. The germline V gene has CDR1 MNHNS and CDR2 SASEGT. The CDR3 sequence is CASSDNLGSGYTF. The CDR3 DNA reads TGTGCCAGCAGTGATAACTTAGGGAGTGGCTACACCTTC.

V and J are TRBV28 and TRBJ2-7; maybe TRBD2 (6 bases). The CDR3 covers 17 residues. Germline V gives CDR1 MDHEN, CDR2 SYDVKM. Trimming removed 3 bases from V and 2 bases from J, with 20 bases in between. CDR3 residues: CASSFQRAGGLTYEQYF. Written as DNA, the CDR3 is TGTGCCAGCAGTTTTCAACGAGCGGGTGGATTGACCTACGAGCAGTACTTC. Filled out from reference TRBV28 and TRBJ2-7, the complete variable domain reads DVKVTQSSRYLVKRTGEKVFLECVQDMDHENMFWYRQDPGLGLRLIYFSYDVKMKEKGDIPEGYSVSREKKERFSLILESASTNQTSMYLCASSFQRAGGLTYEQYFGPGTRLTVT.

This chain connects TRBV6-5 to TRBJ2-5, with D tentatively TRBD1 (5 bases). Near its end, the DNA agrees better with TRBJ2-7, so the J call may be wrong. Germline V gives CDR1 MNHEY, CDR2 SVGAGI. The CDR3 contains 13 residues. The CDR3, as DNA: TGTGCCAGCAGTTACCGGGCAGGGTACGAGCAGTACTTC. This gives the protein CASSYRAGYEQYF.

The chain employs TRBV2 and TRBJ1-6; unclear D gene. The CDR3 length is 13 residues. Germline CDR1 SNHLY, CDR2 FYNNEI. V was pared by 3 bases and J by 4 bases, with 4 bases between. CDR3 sequence: CASSDSYNSPLHF. In DNA, the CDR3 is TGTGCCAGCAGTGACAGTTATAATTCACCCCTCCACTTT. Variable domain in full (rest from reference TRBV2 and TRBJ1-6): EPEVTQTPSHQVTQMGQEVILRCVPISNHLYFYWYRQILGQKVEFLVSFYNNEISEKSEIFDDQFSVERPDGSNFTLKIRSTKLEDSAMYFCASSDSYNSPLHFGNGTRLTVT.

V is TRBV6-1 and J is TRBJ1-2, with D possibly matching TRBD1 (5 bases). This CDR3 comprises 13 residues. Trimming stripped 3 bases from V and 4 bases from J, with 9 bases between. Germline V gives CDR1 MNHNS, CDR2 SASEGT. The CDR3 sequence: CASSDPGFYGYTF. CDR3 in DNA: TGTGCCAGCAGTGATCCAGGGTTCTATGGCTACACCTTC.

This chain connects TRBV30 to TRBJ2-1; the match to TRBD2 covers 10 bases. Germline V gene lookup returns CDR1 GTSNPN and CDR2 SVGIG (reference sequence). This CDR3 contains 15 residues. The V segment lost 0 bases and the J segment 8 bases; nucleotides outside the gene matches: 7. CDR3 DNA sequence: TGTGCCTGGAGTGTAGTAGCGGGAGGTGAGCATGAGCAGTTCTTC. It is translated as CAWSVVAGGEHEQFF.

The chain couples TRBV28 to TRBJ1-2; TRBD1 is a possible D gene (5 bases). V was cut by 8 bases and J by 8 bases, with 15 bases left in between. The CDR3 length is 12 residues. The germline V gene has CDR1 MDHEN and CDR2 SYDVKM. CDR3 in DNA: TGTGCCAGCTCGGTGGGAGGGGACGGCTACACCTTC. Amino acids: CASSVGGDGYTF.

To note about this clone: At the DNA level, this CDR3 is encoded by other sequences in the same sample as well. V usage is TRBV9 and J usage is TRBJ2-5; D not certain. Trimming left V 1 base short and J 1 base short, with 8 bases between. The CDR3 runs 14 residues. Per the germline V gene, CDR1 is SGDLS and CDR2 is YYNGEE. CDR3 coding DNA: TGTGCCAGCAGCGTAAGTTTAGCCCAAGAGACCCAGTACTTC. It encodes CASSVSLAQETQYF.

The rearrangement joins TRBV6-5 to TRBJ1-1, with 9 nucleotides matching TRBD1. The CDR3 contains 14 residues. Germline V gene lookup returns CDR1 MNHEY and CDR2 SVGAGI. After removal of 5 bases from V and 11 bases from J, the junction contained 12 bases not matched to a gene. CDR3 protein: CASSENRGPLGAFF. CDR3 nucleotide sequence: TGTGCCAGCAGTGAAAACAGGGGGCCTCTGGGGGCTTTCTTT.

The chain carries TRBV15 and TRBJ2-7; D uncertain. Germline CDR1 is LNHNV and CDR2 is YYDKDF (reference sequence). The CDR3 consists of 14 residues. V shed 0 bases and J shed 3 bases, with 9 bases lying between them. For the CDR3, the DNA is TGTGCCACCAGCAGAGAAAACAGCTTCTACGAGCAGTACTTC. This gives the protein CATSRENSFYEQYF.

V is TRBV7-2 and J is TRBJ2-7; TRBD2 matches 7 bases. The CDR3 sequence is 16 residues long. V was pared by 5 bases and J by 3 bases, with 13 bases of the junction left unmatched. Per germline, CDR1 SGHTA and CDR2 FQGNSA. Written as DNA, the CDR3 is TGTGCCAGCAGCCCCTTAGGGTCGAGCGGGGTCTACGAGCAGTACTTC. Translated: CASSPLGSSGVYEQYF.

This rearrangement joins TRBV4-1 to TRBJ2-1, with D possibly matching TRBD2 (6 bases). The CDR3 totals 15 residues. V lost 3 bases and J 0 bases, leaving 9 bases between the germline ends. CDR1 is MGHRA and CDR2 is YSYEKL in the germline V gene. The CDR3 region has the DNA TGCGCCAGCAGCCAGTTGACTAGCTCCTACAATGAGCAGTTCTTC. Its protein product is CASSQLTSSYNEQFF.

This sequence joins TRBV5-1 and TRBJ2-2, with a possible D match to TRBD2 (6 bases). CDR1 is SGHRS and CDR2 is YFSETQ in the germline V gene. V was trimmed by 2 bases and J by 0 bases, leaving 11 bases between them. This CDR3 is built from 16 residues. CDR3 DNA: TGCGCCAGCAGCTTCGTGCGGGGCTCGAACACCGGGGAGCTGTTTTTT. Translating gives CASSFVRGSNTGELFF.

The rearrangement links TRBV25-1 to TRBJ1-2; D might be TRBD1 (5 bases). This CDR3 has 14 amino acids. The germline V and J ends were trimmed by 4 bases and 6 bases, with 15 bases remaining between them. Germline lookup yields CDR1 MGHDK and CDR2 SYGVNS. CDR3 DNA sequence: TGTGCCAGCAGTGGGGGGGGAGGGGAGGATGGCTACACCTTC. Translated: CASSGGGGEDGYTF.

V gene TRBV7-9 combines with J gene TRBJ1-2, with D possibly matching TRBD1 (6 bases). V gave up 6 bases and J gave up 0 bases, with 11 bases separating them. This CDR3 is 14 amino acids long. CDR1 is SEHNR, CDR2 FQNEAQ, per germline (reference sequence). CDR3 region: CASSQQGSNYGYTF. The CDR3 DNA sequence: TGTGCCAGCAGTCAACAGGGTTCTAACTATGGCTACACCTTC.

The rearrangement uses TRBV27 and TRBJ2-3; 8 bases map to TRBD2. The CDR3 is made up of 17 amino acids. CDR1 and CDR2 from the germline V gene are MNHEY and SMNVEV (reference sequence). V dropped 1 base and J dropped 6; count of bases not matched to a gene: 12. CDR3 protein: CASSLYGIGLAGDTQYF. The CDR3 bases are TGTGCCAGCAGTTTATACGGGATCGGACTAGCAGGGGATACGCAGTATTTT.

V gene TRBV5-6 combines with J gene TRBJ2-3; TRBD2 agrees at 8 bases. Trimming took 4 bases from V and 3 from J; bases not matched to a gene: 7. The CDR3 length is 15 residues. Germline V gene data show CDR1 as SGHDT and CDR2 as YYEEEE. Here the CDR3 DNA reads TGTGCCAGCAGCGAACTAGCGGAGAGAACAGATACGCAGTATTTT. Translation: CASSELAERTDTQYF.

The J gene is TRBJ2-3, the V gene TRBV4-1, with 8 bases fitting TRBD2. The CDR3 sequence is 16 residues long. CDR1 and CDR2 from the germline V gene are MGHRA and YSYEKL. V lost 2 bases, J lost 2 bases, and 6 bases stayed unmatched. CDR3 residues: CASSQTASGYTDTQYF. CDR3 nucleotides: TGCGCCAGCAGCCAAACCGCTAGCGGGTACACAGATACGCAGTATTTT.

This chain links TRBV29-1 with TRBJ1-5; 7 bases line up with TRBD1. The CDR3 has 15 amino acids. The germline V gene has CDR1 SQVTM and CDR2 ANQGSEA. V lost 6 bases to trimming and J lost 1 base; unmatched junction nucleotides: 9. DNA of the CDR3: TGCAGCGTAACTACAGGGGTGGTGAGCAATCAGCCCCAGCATTTT. Translation gives CSVTTGVVSNQPQHF.

V gene TRBV2 combines with J gene TRBJ1-5, with 8 bases that match TRBD1. The CDR3 length is 15 residues. The germline V gene has CDR1 SNHLY and CDR2 FYNNEI. The trim removed 6 bases at V and 6 bases at J, leaving 10 bases unmatched. DNA for the CDR3: TGTGCCAGCAGGGAGAGACAGGGGATGAGTCAGCCCCAGCATTTT. Its translation: CASRERQGMSQPQHF.

The chain is built from TRBV7-6 and TRBJ2-7; a possible D gene is TRBD1 (6 bases). The CDR3 totals 14 residues. The germline CDR1 and CDR2 sequences are SGHVS and FNYEAQ. V was shortened by 5 bases and J by 2 bases, with 13 bases between the two germline ends. CDR3 sequence reads: CASSPGTSTYEQYF. The CDR3 DNA reads as TGTGCCAGCAGCCCCGGGACAAGCACCTACGAGCAGTACTTC.

In DNA form, the CDR3 reads TGTGCCAGCAGGAATAGGGGAGGCCATGGCTACACCTTC. Translating it yields CASRNRGGHGYTF. V gene TRBV6-1 combines with J gene TRBJ1-2, with TRBD1 as a possible D gene (5 bases). The V end was cut by 6 bases, the J end by 6 bases, with 14 bases between. The germline V gene has CDR1 MNHNS and CDR2 SASEGT. This CDR3 region has 13 residues.

The chain combines TRBV29-1 with TRBJ1-1, with D possibly matching TRBD1 (5 bases). This CDR3 contains 13 residues. Germline CDR1 and CDR2: SQVTM and ANQGSEA. With 7 bases removed from V and 1 base from J, the gap between germline ends came to 13 bases. CDR3 amino acids: CSALGQGNTEAFF. The CDR3, as DNA: TGCAGCGCCCTAGGGCAGGGGAACACTGAAGCTTTCTTT.

The chain carries TRBV19 and TRBJ2-5; D call uncertain. This CDR3 comprises 14 residues. Trimming took 3 bases from V and 5 from J, leaving 13 bases between them. Germline V gives CDR1 LNHDA, CDR2 SQIVND (reference sequence). This CDR3 is CASSIYPGGETQYF. CDR3 nucleotides: TGTGCCAGTAGTATTTATCCGGGTGGGGAGACCCAGTACTTC.

V usage is TRBV4-3 and J usage is TRBJ2-7; TRBD2 aligns across 12 bases. The germline V gene encodes CDR1 LGHNA and CDR2 YSLEER. V lost 0 bases, J lost 3 bases, and 6 bases stayed unmatched. The CDR3 is 17 residues long. CDR3 sequence reads: CASSQDRGTSGFYEQYF. In nucleotides, the CDR3 is TGCGCCAGCAGCCAAGATCGGGGGACTAGCGGGTTCTACGAGCAGTACTTC.

The CDR3 loop reads CASRDRGDFF. The CDR3 nucleotides are TGTGCCAGCAGAGACAGGGGGGATTTCTTT. The chain combines TRBV6-6 with TRBJ1-1; 9 bases map to TRBD1. V trimming: 6 bases; J trimming: 13 bases; junction bases outside the gene matches: 3. Germline CDR1 reads MNHNY; CDR2 reads SVGAGI (reference sequence). This CDR3 has 10 residues.